The present T cell receptor beta chain was sequenced within a study of identical twins (dated by TCRdb to 2016 to 2018). General notes on the study: To test whether fetal clonotypes persist, the study used deep sequencing on TCR alpha and beta repertoires from monozygotic twins, unrelated adults of various ages, and cord blood. Replicate twin experiments were performed at different times using different library preparation protocols to rule out contamination.

The research as a whole found: Abundant cord blood beta clonotypes carried fewer insertions; young adult naive repertoires showed a weaker similar trend, while memory repertoires showed none. Invariant T cells such as MAIT and iNKT could partly confound zero-insertion analyses, although diverse VJ usage argued against such confounding for most clonotypes. In monozygotic twins, recombination models systematically underestimated out-of-frame TCR alpha sharing, but the models matched the sharing seen between unrelated individuals. Out-of-frame TCR alpha sequences shared between twins showed an excess of low generation-probability sequences compared with coincidental sharing between unrelated individuals. The excess sharing between twins in beta out-of-frame sequences was weaker because fewer shared sequences reduced the signal-to-noise ratio. Because the same donors could not be followed over many years, conclusions were based on cross-sectional statistical analysis.

The protocol used for the library was 5' RACE. Sequencing was carried out with an Illumina HiSeq 2000. A universal primer binding site was introduced by template switching, and a unique molecular identifier was present in the final cDNA, enabling accurate counting of TCR cDNA molecules. Specific primers in the conserved constant-segment region were used to synthesize first-strand cDNA for the TCR alpha and beta chains. Each cDNA library was double barcoded, with a SMART-Mk sample barcode plus Illumina barcodes, to control for contamination. Two successive PCR steps introduced TruSeq adapter sequences along with Illumina sample barcodes. The TCR alpha and beta cDNA libraries were sequenced on the Illumina HiSeq platform using custom primers. Per the source publication's procedure: Unique molecular identifiers were extracted from raw reads with MiGEC, and CDR3 positions were determined with MiXCR. For each individual, recombination models were inferred using an EM algorithm with the repgenHMM and IGoR tools. The tcR package in R was used for shared clonotype analysis, with sharing normalized by the product of cloneset sizes. To study raw recombination without the effects of thymic and clonal selection, out-of-frame nonproductive sequences were analyzed. The public reads were run again by TCRdb, first through fastp at Q25 and then through MiXCR, and only productive beta chains were kept. Each record represents a unique CDR3 protein, reported with the most common genes and DNA among its rows. The V and J calls were not made by the authors but by TCRdb's processing. This sample comprises roughly 720,000 distinct CDR3 sequences, 15% to 20% of them detected only once. The ten biggest clones cover around 13% of the sample.

Every donor in the study was a healthy Caucasian. The twin cohort comprised three pairs of female monozygotic twins, all aged roughly 18 to 30 years. Peripheral blood mononuclear cells were used as the source from which RNA for TCR libraries was isolated. Worth noting for this clonotype: Its antigen has not been determined. Nothing much larger sits one base from this clone, and base qualities are not available.

The CDR3 contains 15 residues, cysteine and phenylalanine counted. The CDR3 DNA has 45 bases and is translated from base 1. CDR1 and CDR2 are read off the germline V gene as SGHRS and YFSETQ. At the junction V is shortened by 0 bases and J by 3 bases, with 13 bases in between. These same data were also listed under a study on T cells expressing NK-cell markers. As that second paper reports: In sorted CD3+CD56+NKG2C+, CD3+CD56+NKG2C- and CD3+CD56-NKG2C+ T-cell subsets from 7 or 8 donors, TCR beta-chain repertoires were profiled. Seven of the eight sequenced donors were HCMV-seropositive and one was HCMV-seronegative. To restrict sorting to alphabetaTCR-expressing T cells, an anti-gammadeltaTCR antibody was added in several experiments. In six donors, the dominant CD3+CD56+NKG2C+ clonotypes ranked among the top 10 CD8+ clonotypes, making up roughly 1.0-7.0% of CD8+ T cells. Those dominant clonotypes were again the most abundant among CD3+CD56-NKG2C+ cells in a handful of donors, at about 25-60.1%. It remained unclear whether the expanded NKG2C-expressing T cell clones were specific for HCMV antigens. The eight sequenced donors were randomly selected healthy volunteers, three men and five women. HCMV serostatus was determined by detecting HCMV-specific IgG in serum with a commercial ELISA kit. For a handful of donors, bulk peripheral blood T-cell repertoires were also sequenced from unsorted PBMC. MIGEC was used to demultiplex reads and group reads by UMI, and MiTCR was used to assemble and quantify clonotypes. To remove erroneous sequences, TCR cDNA sequences were retained only when supported by two or more reads. The tcR package was used for downstream repertoire analysis, and clonotypes were matched across fractions by CDR3 nucleotide sequence plus V segment. VDJmatch was used to annotate antigen specificity against VDJdb, with one amino acid substitution in CDR3 permitted.

Recombination linked TRBV5-1 to TRBJ2-7; the D call could be TRBD1 or TRBD2, with each sharing 5 bases. Sequenced input: PBMCs. This sequence originates from a woman under 30 in good health. The encoded CDR3 is CASSLVTGGVYEQYF. The sequenced DNA is TGCGCCAGCAGCTTGGTAACAGGAGGCGTCTACGAGCAGTACTTC.